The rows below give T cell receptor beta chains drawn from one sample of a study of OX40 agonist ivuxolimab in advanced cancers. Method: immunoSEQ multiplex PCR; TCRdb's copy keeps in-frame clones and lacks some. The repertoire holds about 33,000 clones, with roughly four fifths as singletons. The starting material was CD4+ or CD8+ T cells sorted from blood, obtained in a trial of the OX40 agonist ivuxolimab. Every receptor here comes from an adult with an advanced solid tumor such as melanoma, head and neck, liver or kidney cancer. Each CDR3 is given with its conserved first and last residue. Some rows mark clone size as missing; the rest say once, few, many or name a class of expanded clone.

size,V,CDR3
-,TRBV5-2,CASSHLGGINEKLFF
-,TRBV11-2,CASSFGGGQETQYF
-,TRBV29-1,CSVANPDKYGYTF
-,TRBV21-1,CASIRLLPNYGYTF
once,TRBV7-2,CASSLVFGNTGELFF
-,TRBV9,CASSVVANEQFF
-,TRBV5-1,CASSLAPTGFREKLFF
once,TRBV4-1,CASSQDRDRRYEQYF
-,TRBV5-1,CASSADGTYEQYF
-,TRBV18,CASSHRGRNEKLFF
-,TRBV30,CAWSVVGLFTF
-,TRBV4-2,CASSQYGGGDRNIQYF
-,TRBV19,CASSLIFSGNTIYF
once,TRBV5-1,CASSLEAGNSPLHF
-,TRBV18,CASSPLNDRAETQYF
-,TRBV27,CASRTYGGYNEQFF
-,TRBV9,CASSRTGIQQNSPLHF
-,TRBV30,CAWSVGQAGLETQYF
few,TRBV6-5,CASSYSNRQETQYF
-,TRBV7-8,CASSLASGNTIYF
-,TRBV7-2,CASSPQSGGLNTGELFF
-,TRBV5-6,CASSHPDSGKPQHF
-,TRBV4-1,CASSQDTAGWETQYF
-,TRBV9,CASSAPGLGADTQYF
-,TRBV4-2,CASSQDWRDSWQPQHF
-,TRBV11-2,CASSLARYGYTF
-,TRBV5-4,CASRSSGTPTGELFF
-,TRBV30,CAWSGQRPSSGANVLTF
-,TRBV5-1,CASSLDTADYGYTF
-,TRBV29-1,CSAGQGAGGYTF
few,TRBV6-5,CASSYDGNYNSPLHF
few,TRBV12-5,CASGSPGDTQYF
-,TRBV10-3,CASLGGGGRTEAFF
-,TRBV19,CASILRGGLNTEAFF
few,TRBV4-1,CATRDRGKSGANVLTF
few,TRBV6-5,CASSPRDRGNTEAFF
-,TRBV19,CASSIGGRGTYEQYF
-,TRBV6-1,CASTVGPRDGELFF
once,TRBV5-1,CASSWGPPNNEQFF
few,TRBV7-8,CASSLATGLKGDSPLHF
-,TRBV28,CASVSGTGITGYGYTF
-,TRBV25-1,CASREGGGNYGYTF